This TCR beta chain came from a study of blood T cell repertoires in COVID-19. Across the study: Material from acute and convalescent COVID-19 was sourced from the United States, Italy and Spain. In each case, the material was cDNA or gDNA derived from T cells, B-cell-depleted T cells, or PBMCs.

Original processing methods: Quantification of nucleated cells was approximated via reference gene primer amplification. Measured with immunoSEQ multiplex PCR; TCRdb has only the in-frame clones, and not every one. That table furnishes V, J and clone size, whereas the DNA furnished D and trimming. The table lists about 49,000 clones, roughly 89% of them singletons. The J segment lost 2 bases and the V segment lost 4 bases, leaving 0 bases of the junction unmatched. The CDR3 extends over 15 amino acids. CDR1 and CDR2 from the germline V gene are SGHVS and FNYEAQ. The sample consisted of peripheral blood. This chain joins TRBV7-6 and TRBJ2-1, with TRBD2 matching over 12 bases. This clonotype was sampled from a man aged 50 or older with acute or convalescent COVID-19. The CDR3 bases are TGTGCCAGCAGCTCTAGCGGGGGGGCCTACAATGAGCAGTTCTTC. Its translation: CASSSSGGAYNEQFF.